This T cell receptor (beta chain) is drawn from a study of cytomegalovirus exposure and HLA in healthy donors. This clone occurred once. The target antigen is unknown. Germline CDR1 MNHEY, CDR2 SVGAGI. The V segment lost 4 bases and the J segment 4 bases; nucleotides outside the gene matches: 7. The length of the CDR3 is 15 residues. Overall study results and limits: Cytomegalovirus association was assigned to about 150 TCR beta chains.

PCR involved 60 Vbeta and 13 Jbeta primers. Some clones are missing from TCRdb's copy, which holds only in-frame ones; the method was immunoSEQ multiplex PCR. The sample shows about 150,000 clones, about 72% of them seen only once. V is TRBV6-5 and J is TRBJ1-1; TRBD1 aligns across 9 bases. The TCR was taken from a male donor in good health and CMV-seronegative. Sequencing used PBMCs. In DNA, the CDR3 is TGTGCCAGCAGTTCCGCCGGGACAGGGCCCACTGAAGCTTTCTTT. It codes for CASSSAGTGPTEAFF.